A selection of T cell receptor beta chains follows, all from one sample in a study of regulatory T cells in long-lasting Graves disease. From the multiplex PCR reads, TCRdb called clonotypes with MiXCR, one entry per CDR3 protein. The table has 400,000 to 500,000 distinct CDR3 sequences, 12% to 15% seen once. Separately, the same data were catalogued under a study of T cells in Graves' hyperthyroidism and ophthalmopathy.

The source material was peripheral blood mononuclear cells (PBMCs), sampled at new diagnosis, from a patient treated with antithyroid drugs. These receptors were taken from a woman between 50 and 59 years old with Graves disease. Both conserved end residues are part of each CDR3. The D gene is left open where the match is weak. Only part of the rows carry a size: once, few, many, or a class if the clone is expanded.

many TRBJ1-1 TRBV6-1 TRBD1 TGTGCCAGCAGTGCGAGACAGGGCCAAACTAACACTGAAGCTTTCTTT CASSARQGQTNTEAFF
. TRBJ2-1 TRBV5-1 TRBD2 TGCGCCAGCAGCTTTGGACTAGCCAATGAGCAGTTCTTC CASSFGLANEQFF
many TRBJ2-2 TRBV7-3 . TGTGCCAGCAGCCACGGGACCGGGGAGCTGTTTTTT CASSHGTGELFF
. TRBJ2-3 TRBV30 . TGTGCCTGGAGTCTGACAACAGATACGCAGTATTTT CAWSLTTDTQYF
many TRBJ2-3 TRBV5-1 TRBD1 TGCGCCAGCAGCCTAGGACAGGGGGAGGCAGATACGCAGTATTTT CASSLGQGEADTQYF
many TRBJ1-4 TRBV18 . TGTGCCAGCTCACCGGCGGGGGCGAGAGAAAAACTGTTTTTT CASSPAGAREKLFF
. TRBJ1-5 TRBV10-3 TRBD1 TGTGCCATCGGGTCTACAGGGGGGGATCAGCCCCAGCATTTT CAIGSTGGDQPQHF
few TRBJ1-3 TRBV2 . TGTGCCAGCAGCCAGCTCAGGGTCTCTGGAAACACCATATATTTT CASSQLRVSGNTIYF
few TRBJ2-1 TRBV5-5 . TGTGCCAGCAGCTTTAGTGAGTTCTCCTACAATGAGCAGTTCTTC CASSFSEFSYNEQFF
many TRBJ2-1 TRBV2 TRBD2 TGTGCCAGTTGTGGTGGACTAGCGGCCTCCTACAATGAGCAGTTCTTC CASCGGLAASYNEQFF
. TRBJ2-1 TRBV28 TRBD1 TGTGCCAGCTCTTCCGAACGGGACAGCATCTACAATGAGCAGTTCTTC CASSSERDSIYNEQFF
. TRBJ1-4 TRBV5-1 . TGCGCCAGCAGCCGGGACTTTAGGGCAAATGAAAAACTGTTTTTT CASSRDFRANEKLFF
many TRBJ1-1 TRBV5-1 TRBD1 TGCGCCAGCAGCTTACGGGACAGGACGATGAACACTGAAGCTTTCTTT CASSLRDRTMNTEAFF
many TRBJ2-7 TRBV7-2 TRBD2 TGTGCCAGCAGCCCAGCTGGGGGGGACTCCTACGAGCAGTACTTC CASSPAGGDSYEQYF
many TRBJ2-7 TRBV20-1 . TGCAGTGTCAGCGGGCTAATCGATCGTGGCGAGCAGTACTTC CSVSGLIDRGEQYF
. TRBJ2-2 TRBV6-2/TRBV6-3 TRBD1 TGTGCCAGCAGTTACTCGGGACAGGGCACCGGGGAGCTGTTTTTT CASSYSGQGTGELFF
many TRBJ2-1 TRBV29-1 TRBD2 TGCAGCGTTGAAGATACGGGAGGGTCTTGGGATGAGCAGTTCTTC CSVEDTGGSWDEQFF
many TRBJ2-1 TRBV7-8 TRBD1 TGTGCCAGCAGCTTATGGTCAGGACAGGGATCCTACAATGAGCAATTCTTC CASSLWSGQGSYNEQFF
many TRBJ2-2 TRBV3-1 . TGTGCCAGCAGCCAAGCCCCCTTTCCAGGCACCGGGGAGCTGTTTTTT CASSQAPFPGTGELFF
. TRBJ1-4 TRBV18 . TGTGCCAGCTCTAGACGGACAGCTAATGAAAAACTGTTTTTT CASSRRTANEKLFF
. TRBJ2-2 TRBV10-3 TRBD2 TGTGCCATCGGACGGGGACTAGCGGGAGGCGCGAACACCGGGGAGCTGTTTTTT CAIGRGLAGGANTGELFF
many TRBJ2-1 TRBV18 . TGTGCCAGCTCACCTGGGAGGAGCAATGAGCAGTTCTTC CASSPGRSNEQFF
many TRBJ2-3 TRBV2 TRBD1 TGTGCCAGCAGGACAGGGGGCTCAGATACGCAGTATTTT CASRTGGSDTQYF
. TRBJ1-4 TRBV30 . TGTGCCTGGAGTGATCCCCAGGGATTCGAAGAAAAACTGTTTTTT CAWSDPQGFEEKLFF
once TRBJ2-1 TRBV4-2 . TGTGCCAGCAGCCAAGCCGGGACATTGAATGAGCAGTTCTTC CASSQAGTLNEQFF
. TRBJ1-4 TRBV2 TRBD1 TGTGCCAGCAGTGGGGACAGTGCAGCTAATGAAAAACTGATTTTT CASSGDSAANEKLIF
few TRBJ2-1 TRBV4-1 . TGCGCCAGCAGCCAAGATCGGGCTAGCTATTCCGACAATGAGCAGTTCTTC CASSQDRASYSDNEQFF
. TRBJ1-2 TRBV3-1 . TGTGCCAGCAGCCCTGGGGGTGGCAGGGCTAACTATGGCTACACCTTC CASSPGGGRANYGYTF
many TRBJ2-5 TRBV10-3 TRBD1 TGTGCCATCAATGAGAGGGGGCTAGGGGAGACCCAGTACTTC CAINERGLGETQYF
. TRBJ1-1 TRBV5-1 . TGCGCCAGCAGCTTGGTTGGGGCGAGTATGAACACTGAAGCTTTCTTT CASSLVGASMNTEAFF
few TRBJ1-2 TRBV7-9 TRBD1 TGTGCCAGCAGCTTTCTGCTCAGGGGGTCCTATGGCTACACCTTC CASSFLLRGSYGYTF
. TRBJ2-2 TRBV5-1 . TGCGCCAGCAGCTTGGACTCGACGGGCACCGGGGAGCTGTTTTTT CASSLDSTGTGELFF
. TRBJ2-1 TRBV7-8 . TGTGCCAGCAGCTTACCAAGGACTATCAATGAGCAGTTCTTC CASSLPRTINEQFF
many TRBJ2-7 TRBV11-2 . TGTGCCAGCAGCTTAGAGCCGGGACAAAACTACGAGCAGTACTTC CASSLEPGQNYEQYF
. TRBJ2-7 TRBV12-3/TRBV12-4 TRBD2 TGTGCCAGCGGCTGGGCTACACTAGCGGGGAGAGACTACGAGCAGTACTTC CASGWATLAGRDYEQYF
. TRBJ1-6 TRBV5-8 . TGTGCCAGCAGCTTCCCGTGGGATAATTCACCCCTCCACTTT CASSFPWDNSPLHF
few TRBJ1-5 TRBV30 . TGTGCCTGGAGACCCCAGGACAGACATCAGCCCCAGCATTTT CAWRPQDRHQPQHF
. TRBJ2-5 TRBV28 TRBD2 TGTGCCAGCACCCCAAGACTAGCAGGCAGGAGGGAGACCCAGTACTTC CASTPRLAGRRETQYF
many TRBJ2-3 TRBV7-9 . TGTGCCAGCAGCCGACTCCGAACTACGGGACTCAACACAGATACGCAGTATTTT CASSRLRTTGLNTDTQYF
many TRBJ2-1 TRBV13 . TGTGCCAGCAGCTCTTTGGGTCCAAGGGGATTGTACAATGAGCAGTTCTTC CASSSLGPRGLYNEQFF
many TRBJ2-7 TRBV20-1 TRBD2 TGCAGTGCTAGAGGGGGGACTACCGGACCCGAGCAGTACTTC CSARGGTTGPEQYF
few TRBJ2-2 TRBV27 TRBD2 TGTGCCAGCACCTCCGGGACTACGAACACCGGGGAGCTGTTTTTT CASTSGTTNTGELFF
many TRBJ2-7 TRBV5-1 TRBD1 TGCGCCAGCACCATGAACCCGGAGACAGGGGTGAACTTC CASTMNPETGVNF
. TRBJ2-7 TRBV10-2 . TGCGCCAGCAGCGGGGGCGGGATCGTAACAAACTACGAGCAGTACTTC CASSGGGIVTNYEQYF